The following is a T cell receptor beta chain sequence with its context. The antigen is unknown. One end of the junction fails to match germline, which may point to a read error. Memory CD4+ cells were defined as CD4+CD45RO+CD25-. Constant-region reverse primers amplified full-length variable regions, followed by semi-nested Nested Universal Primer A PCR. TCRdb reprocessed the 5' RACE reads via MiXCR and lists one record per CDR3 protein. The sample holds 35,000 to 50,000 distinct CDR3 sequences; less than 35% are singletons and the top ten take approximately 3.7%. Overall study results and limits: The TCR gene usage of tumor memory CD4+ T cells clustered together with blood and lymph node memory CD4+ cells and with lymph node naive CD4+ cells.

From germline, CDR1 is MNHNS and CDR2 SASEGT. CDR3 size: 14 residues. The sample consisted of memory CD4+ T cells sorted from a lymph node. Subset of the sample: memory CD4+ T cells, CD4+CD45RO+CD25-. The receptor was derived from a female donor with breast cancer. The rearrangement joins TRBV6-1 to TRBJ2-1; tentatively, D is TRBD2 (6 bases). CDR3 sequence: CASSGEDSYNEQFF. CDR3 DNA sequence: TGTGCCAGTAGTGGGGAGGATTCCTACAATGAGCAGTTCTTC.